This is a list of T cell receptor beta chains from one sample in a study of blood T cell repertoires in COVID-19. The method was immunoSEQ multiplex PCR; TCRdb's version includes in-frame clones alone and lacks a portion of them. In the table there are 45,000 to 70,000 clones, over 70% of which are singletons. The source material was peripheral blood. These receptor sequences come from a woman aged 45 to 65 with active or convalescent COVID-19. CDR3s include the opening cysteine and the closing phenylalanine or tryptophan. The D gene is left open where the match is weak. For some rows the clone size is stated as once, few or many, or as a class when expanded; others skip it.

>NA|TRBV5-4|TRBJ1-6|NA
TGTGCCAGCAGCACCCGGGGGAGCTCCTATAATTCACCCCTCCACTTT
CASSTRGSSYNSPLHF
>once|TRBV6-1|TRBJ2-6|NA
TGTGCCAGCAGTGACCCGACGGGCTCTGGGGCCAACGTCCTGACTTTC
CASSDPTGSGANVLTF
>few|TRBV15|TRBJ2-5|TRBD1
TGTGCCACCAGCAGAGGCGGTGGGGACAGACAAGAGACCCAGTACTTC
CATSRGGGDRQETQYF
>NA|TRBV2|TRBJ2-5|NA
TGTGCCAGCAGTCCAGGGGGAGGAAAGACCCAGTACTTC
CASSPGGGKTQYF
>NA|TRBV12-3/TRBV12-4|TRBJ1-4|NA
TGTGCCAGCAGTTTATCAGGGAGGGAAAAACTGTTTTTT
CASSLSGREKLFF
>NA|TRBV3-1/TRBV3-2|TRBJ2-7|TRBD1
TGTGCCAGCAGCCCAAGAGGGACAGGACCTTACTACGAGCAGTACTTC
CASSPRGTGPYYEQYF
>NA|TRBV7-8|TRBJ1-4|TRBD1
TGTGCCAGCAGCCTGGGGACAGAGTCTCGGGAACTGTTTTTT
CASSLGTESRELFF
>once|TRBV7-2|TRBJ1-2|TRBD1
TGTGCCAGCAGCTTAGACTTCTCCGCGCAGGGGGCGCGGGGCTACACCTTC
CASSLDFSAQGARGYTF
>NA|TRBV6-5|TRBJ1-1|TRBD1
TGTGCCAGCAGTCCCTTTCAGGGGGCAGCTGAAGCTTTCTTT
CASSPFQGAAEAFF
>few|TRBV18|TRBJ2-3|NA
TGTGCCAGCTCACCAAGGGGGAAGCCACGCACAGATACGCAGTATTTT
CASSPRGKPRTDTQYF
>NA|TRBV5-1|TRBJ2-7|NA
TGCGCCAGCAGCTTAAGGGCCGGAGGAGTCTACGAGCAGTACTTC
CASSLRAGGVYEQYF
>NA|TRBV5-1|TRBJ1-6|NA
TGCGCCAGCAGCTTGGATCTGGGACACTATAATTCACCCCTCCACTTT
CASSLDLGHYNSPLHF
>once|TRBV6-5|TRBJ2-7|NA
TGTGCCAGCAGGCCCCAGGGGAAACCCTACGAGCAGTACTTC
CASRPQGKPYEQYF
>few|TRBV7-9|TRBJ2-7|NA
TGTGCCAGCAGCGCGCAGGCCCCCTGGAACTACGAGCAGTACTTC
CASSAQAPWNYEQYF
>NA|TRBV9|TRBJ2-3|NA
TGTGCCAGCAGCGTAGGGGCCACAGATACGCAGTATTTT
CASSVGATDTQYF
>NA|TRBV7-9|TRBJ2-7|TRBD2
TGTGCCAGCAGCTTAGCGTTCGGGGGACTAAGTCTAGGCGAGCAGTACTTC
CASSLAFGGLSLGEQYF
>NA|TRBV7-2|TRBJ2-7|TRBD1
TGTGCCAGCAGCCCACGACAGGGGGCGGGGGAGCAGTACTTC
CASSPRQGAGEQYF
>NA|TRBV2|TRBJ1-6|NA
TGTGCCAGTACGACGCTTGGAGACGGGGGTTCACCCCTCCACTTT
CASTTLGDGGSPLHF
>NA|TRBV6-6|TRBJ2-7|NA
TGTGCCAGCAGCAGACTGGTGTACGAGCAGTACTTC
CASSRLVYEQYF
>NA|TRBV6-5|TRBJ1-5|NA
TGTGCCAGCAGTGACTCAGAGAATCAGCCCCAGCATTTT
CASSDSENQPQHF
>NA|TRBV28|TRBJ2-4|NA
TGTGCCAGCAGGCTGGGCTCTTTAAACATTCAGTACTTC
CASRLGSLNIQYF
>NA|TRBV7-8|TRBJ1-4|NA
TGTGCCAGCAGCTACGGAGTTATTAATGAAAAACTGTTTTTT
CASSYGVINEKLFF
>few|TRBV5-1|TRBJ2-3|NA
TGCGCCAGCAGCTTGGGTTGGTCCAGGGGAGAAAGGGATACGCAGTATTTT
CASSLGWSRGERDTQYF
>NA|TRBV19|TRBJ1-6|NA
TGTGCCAGTAGTAAAGGAGGTGCAGGACATTCACCCCTCCACTTT
CASSKGGAGHSPLHF
>NA|TRBV5-1|TRBJ1-1|NA
TGCGCCAGCAGCCCCCGGCACAGGTTGATAGCTTTCTTT
CASSPRHRLIAFF
>NA|TRBV27|TRBJ2-3|TRBD2
TGTGCCAGCAGTTTCGTGGCTAGCGGGAGAGATACGCAGTATTTT
CASSFVASGRDTQYF
>NA|TRBV20-1|TRBJ2-1|TRBD2
TGCAGTGCTAGTGGAGGGAGGGCAATCTACAATGAGCAGTTCTTC
CSASGGRAIYNEQFF
>few|TRBV24-1|TRBJ1-5|NA
TGTGCCTCCCCATGGCCCCAGCATTTT
CASPWPQHF
>once|TRBV5-1|TRBJ2-5|NA
TGCGCCAGCAGCTTGTCGTCGGCAGGTACCAAAGAGACCCAGTACTTC
CASSLSSAGTKETQYF
>NA|TRBV18|TRBJ1-4|NA
TGTGCCAGCTCACCAAATCAGGGGCTCGGTGGAGGACTGTTTTTT
CASSPNQGLGGGLFF
>NA|TRBV5-1|TRBJ1-1|NA
TGCGCCAGCAGCTTAAGACAGATCATGAACACTGAAGCTTTCTTT
CASSLRQIMNTEAFF
>NA|TRBV9|TRBJ1-1|NA
TGTGCCAGCAGCGTAGCTTGGCAGGGCCAGATGGACACTGAAGCTTTCTTT
CASSVAWQGQMDTEAFF
>NA|TRBV11-2|TRBJ2-1|NA
TGTGCCAGCAGTCGGGGTTCCGCGAAGAGAGATGAGCAGTTCTTC
CASSRGSAKRDEQFF
>NA|TRBV7-8|TRBJ1-1|NA
TGTGCCAGCAGCTTAGGGTCAGGCAGCACGGGGAGTGCTGAAGCTTTCTTT
CASSLGSGSTGSAEAFF
>NA|TRBV5-6|TRBJ1-5|NA
TGTGCCAGCAACCGGCGGGAGGTTAACAATCAGCCCCAGCATTTT
CASNRREVNNQPQHF
>NA|TRBV5-8|TRBJ2-3|NA
TGTGCCAGCAGCTTGGGGGGGCTAGGCACAGATACGCAGTATTTT
CASSLGGLGTDTQYF
>NA|TRBV9|TRBJ2-7|TRBD2
TGTGCCAGCAGCGTAGAAGGGACTAGCGGCTCCTACGAGCAGTACTTC
CASSVEGTSGSYEQYF
>NA|TRBV6-5|TRBJ2-7|TRBD2
TGTGCCAGCATTTTAGCGGGAGGGTCCCCCGTTGAGCAGTACTTC
CASILAGGSPVEQYF
>NA|TRBV30|TRBJ1-1|NA
TGTGCCTGGATGAAGACATCGAACACTGAAGCTTTCTTT
CAWMKTSNTEAFF
>NA|TRBV5-1|TRBJ2-2|TRBD1
TGCGCCAGCAGCCCAGGGACAGGGGGCCGGGAGCTGTTTTTT
CASSPGTGGRELFF
>NA|TRBV27|TRBJ2-3|TRBD1
TGTGCCAGCAGTTGGCCACCCGACAGGGGGCTGAAGTATTTT
CASSWPPDRGLKYF
>NA|TRBV6-2/TRBV6-3|TRBJ2-7|TRBD2
TGTGCCAGCAGTTATTGGCCTAGCGGTGCACGGGTGCAGTACTTC
CASSYWPSGARVQYF
>NA|TRBV5-1|TRBJ1-2|TRBD1
TGCGCCAGCAGCTTGGTACTGACAGGGGATGGCTACACCTTC
CASSLVLTGDGYTF
>NA|TRBV6-5|TRBJ2-2|NA
TGTGCCAGCCGTACAGCGAACACCGGGGAGCTGTTTTTT
CASRTANTGELFF
>few|TRBV10-3|TRBJ2-1|TRBD1
TGTGCCATCAGTGAGACCGGGACAGGGATCCCATTATACAATGAGCAGTTCTTC
CAISETGTGIPLYNEQFF
>NA|TRBV7-2|TRBJ1-1|TRBD1
TGTGCCAGCAGCTTAGCGCTAGGGACAGGGGGCGCGATGGCTGAAGCTTTCTTT
CASSLALGTGGAMAEAFF
>NA|TRBV19|TRBJ1-5|NA
TGTGCCAGTAGTGCTCAGAATAGCAATCAGCCCCAGCATTTT
CASSAQNSNQPQHF
>NA|TRBV7-9|TRBJ1-1|NA
TGTGCCAGCAGCGCCCAAACAGGGAACACTGAAGCTTTCTTT
CASSAQTGNTEAFF
>NA|TRBV12-3/TRBV12-4|TRBJ2-5|NA
TGTGCCAGCACCAAGTCGGGGACAAAGACCCAGTACTTC
CASTKSGTKTQYF